The following is a T cell receptor (beta chain) sequence with its context. The antigen remains unidentified. Unsorted PBMC DNA went through sequencing on ten immunoSEQ deep assay plates. The data were produced by immunoSEQ multiplex PCR, yet TCRdb's version contains in-frame clones alone and is incomplete. The sample includes 450,000 to 500,000 clones, roughly 80% seen only once; the top ten take over 9.5%. The germline gives CDR1 SEHNR, CDR2 FQNEAQ (reference sequence). This CDR3 has 18 residues. V was clipped by 4 bases and J by 3 bases; unmatched bases: 9. The source of the sample is a study of shared clonotypes between healthy human individuals. Study context: A couple of women and a few men aged 18 to 49 served as donors.

Study-level findings and limits: Only a few donors were included, so the genetic and exposure-history diversity represented was limited.

The TCR was taken from a woman aged 40 to 49 in good health. Some clones in this sample may be carry-over from other donors' samples. V usage is TRBV7-9 and J usage is TRBJ2-6, with 10 bases lining up with TRBD1. The source material was PBMCs. The CDR3 DNA reads as TGTGCCAGCAGCTCCGTCCGGGACAGGGGTTATGGGGCCAACGTCCTGACTTTC. Translation: CASSSVRDRGYGANVLTF. Looking up the rest from reference TRBV7-9 and TRBJ2-6 gives the full variable domain: DTGVSQNPRHKITKRGQNVTFRCDPISEHNRLYWYRQTLGQGPEFLTYFQNEAQLEKSRLLSDRFSAERPKGSFSTLEIQRTEQGDSAMYLCASSSVRDRGYGANVLTFGAGSRLTVL.